Described below is a single T cell receptor (beta chain) sequence and its context. The data are from a study of T cell responses to AZD1222 COVID-19 vaccine. Assay: immunoSEQ multiplex PCR; the TCRdb copy retains only in-frame clones and omits some. The sample has approximately 73,000 clones, less than 90% seen once; the top ten hold over 8%. The germline V and J ends were trimmed by 2 bases and 8 bases, with 9 bases remaining between them. The germline V gene has CDR1 GTSNPN and CDR2 SVGIG (reference sequence). This CDR3 comprises 12 residues. This TCR was recovered from an adult in good health. This specimen consisted of peripheral blood, obtained on day 0 of AZD1222 vaccination. The rearrangement links TRBV30 to TRBJ1-4; unclear D gene. CDR3 nucleotides: TGTGCCTGGAGTCGGGGAGGCGAAAAACTGTTTTTT. Residues: CAWSRGGEKLFF.